A selection of T cell receptor beta chains follows, all from one sample in a study of T cell responses to AZD1222 COVID-19 vaccine. Repertoires were generated with immunoSEQ multiplex PCR, while TCRdb's copy carries only in-frame clones and drops some. This sample has 150,000 to 200,000 clones; 94% occur once, and the top ten carry roughly 9.2%. Specimen: peripheral blood, collected on day 0 of AZD1222 vaccination. Source of these receptors: an adult in good health. Both conserved end residues are part of each CDR3. D genes are given only for firm matches. For some rows the clone size is stated as once, few or many, or as a class when expanded; others skip it.

j_call clone_size d_call v_call cdr3_nt cdr3_aa
TRBJ2-1 - - TRBV2 TGTGCCAGCAGGACTGACAGTTACAATGAGCAGTTCTTC CASRTDSYNEQFF
TRBJ2-5 - TRBD1 TRBV27 TGTGCCAGCAGTTTAAGGGGGCCGGACCAAGAGACCCAGTACTTC CASSLRGPDQETQYF
TRBJ2-1 - - TRBV6-2/TRBV6-3 TGTGCCAGCAGTTACTCGTTTGTAGTGGATGAGCAGTTCTTC CASSYSFVVDEQFF
TRBJ2-5 - - TRBV5-5 TGTGCCAGCAGCTTGGAGGGGAGGGGGTCTGGGAGGGAGACCCAGTACTTC CASSLEGRGSGRETQYF
TRBJ1-2 - TRBD1 TRBV6-5 TGTGCCAGCAGTTATAACAGGGGGCACTATGGCTACACCTTC CASSYNRGHYGYTF
TRBJ1-1 - - TRBV7-6 TGTGCCAGCAGCGCAGACTTGAACACTGAAGCTTTCTTT CASSADLNTEAFF
TRBJ2-7 - - TRBV5-1 TGCGCCAGCAGCTCCGGTGGGACTGGCAACTACGAGCAGTACTTC CASSSGGTGNYEQYF
TRBJ2-7 - TRBD1 TRBV5-1 TGCGCCAGCAGCTTGGGACAGGGGGCCTACGAGCAGTACTTC CASSLGQGAYEQYF
TRBJ1-3 - TRBD1 TRBV7-9 TGTGCCAGCAGCCGTACAGGGGGCAGTGGAAACACCATATATTTT CASSRTGGSGNTIYF
TRBJ2-7 - TRBD1 TRBV19 TGTGCCAGTAGTTGGGACAGCATGTACGAGCAGTACTTC CASSWDSMYEQYF
TRBJ2-7 - TRBD2 TRBV6-5 TGTGCCAGCAAACGACACGGGGGGTCCTCCTACGAGCAGTACTTC CASKRHGGSSYEQYF
TRBJ1-1 once - TRBV6-5 TGTGCCAGCAGTCGTGCCAGGGGTGCGAACACTGAAGCTTTCTTT CASSRARGANTEAFF
TRBJ2-7 - - TRBV25-1 TGTGCCAGCAGTGACCCAATTGGTGAGCAGTACTTC CASSDPIGEQYF
TRBJ2-5 once - TRBV9 TGTGCCAGCAGCGTAGAGGGGTCTCAAGAGACCCAGTACTTC CASSVEGSQETQYF
TRBJ1-6 - TRBD1 TRBV27 TGTGCCAGCACCTGGGACAGTGATAATTCACCCCTCCACTTT CASTWDSDNSPLHF
TRBJ1-3 - - TRBV28 TGTGCCAGCACCCTCAGGGGCTCTGGAAACACCATATATTTT CASTLRGSGNTIYF
TRBJ2-1 - TRBD2 TRBV7-3 TGTGCCAGCAGCTTAAGGACTAGCGGGAGTCATGAGCAGTTCTTC CASSLRTSGSHEQFF
TRBJ1-4 once TRBD1 TRBV28 TGTGCCAGCAGTTTAGGGACAGTCTTTAATGAAAAACTGTTTTTT CASSLGTVFNEKLFF
TRBJ2-4 - - TRBV7-9 TGTGCCAGCAGCTGGTTTACCGGAGCGAGGAAAAACATTCAGTACTTC CASSWFTGARKNIQYF
TRBJ1-1 - - TRBV4-3 TGCGCCAGCAGCCAAGAAATTAACACTGAAGCTTTCTTT CASSQEINTEAFF
TRBJ1-2 - TRBD1 TRBV27 TGTGCCAGCAGAGTTGGGACAGGACTCTTCTATGGCTACACCTTC CASRVGTGLFYGYTF
TRBJ2-7 - - TRBV10-1 TGCGCCAGCTTAGTCCAGGGGGGAATAACCTACGAGCAGTACTTC CASLVQGGITYEQYF
TRBJ1-1 - - TRBV2 TGTGCCAGCAATCGGGAGGGGAGGAACACTGAAGCTTTCTTT CASNREGRNTEAFF
TRBJ2-1 - TRBD2 TRBV7-3 TGTGCCAGCAGCCTAAGCGGCGGGAGTTACAATGAGCAGTTCTTC CASSLSGGSYNEQFF
TRBJ1-1 - - TRBV28 TGTGCCAGCAGACCCCGGGGCAGCATGAACACTGAAGCTTTCTTT CASRPRGSMNTEAFF
TRBJ1-5 - - TRBV4-3 TGCGCCAGCAGCCAAGAGGCGGGCCAGCCCCAGCATTTT CASSQEAGQPQHF
TRBJ1-5 - TRBD1 TRBV20-1 TGCAGTGCTAGTGCCCAGGGGGCGGGGCAGCCCCAGCATTTT CSASAQGAGQPQHF
TRBJ2-1 - - TRBV21-1 TGTGCCAGCAGCTTCCGGGCGGGAGGGAGAGCCTACAATGAGCAGTTCTTC CASSFRAGGRAYNEQFF
TRBJ2-1 - TRBD2 TRBV7-2 TGTGCCAGCAGCGGAGCGGGAGGTGTCTACAATGAGCAGTTCTTC CASSGAGGVYNEQFF
TRBJ2-1 - TRBD2 TRBV30 TGTGCCTGGAGCCCGGGACTAGTAAATGAGCAGTTCTTC CAWSPGLVNEQFF
TRBJ2-5 - TRBD2 TRBV25-1 TGTGCCAGCAGTGGCGTGGGGAGCGGGAGAGGAGAGACCCAGTACTTC CASSGVGSGRGETQYF
TRBJ2-7 - TRBD1 TRBV24-1 TGTGCCACCAGTGATCGGGACAGAGACTACGAGCAGTACTTC CATSDRDRDYEQYF
TRBJ1-4 few TRBD1 TRBV7-9 TGTGCCAGCAGCTTAGCGCCCACAGGGGTAGGGGAAAAACTGTTTTTT CASSLAPTGVGEKLFF
TRBJ2-3 - TRBD1 TRBV10-1 TGCGCCAGCAGTCCCGGGACAGCGGCAACAGATACGCAGTATTTT CASSPGTAATDTQYF
TRBJ2-1 - TRBD2 TRBV10-2 TGCGCCAGCAGCGGTAGGCTAGCGGGAAACAATGAGCAGTTCTTC CASSGRLAGNNEQFF
TRBJ2-2 - - TRBV25-1 TGTGCCAGCAGGCGGCAGCACACCGGGGAGCTGTTTTTT CASRRQHTGELFF
TRBJ2-7 - TRBD1 TRBV27 TGTGCCACCGGACAGGGGGGTATTGGGCAGTACTTC CATGQGGIGQYF
TRBJ1-1 - TRBD1 TRBV6-5 TGTGCCAGCAAAGGGGGCTCAATACTCACTGAAGCTTTCTTT CASKGGSILTEAFF